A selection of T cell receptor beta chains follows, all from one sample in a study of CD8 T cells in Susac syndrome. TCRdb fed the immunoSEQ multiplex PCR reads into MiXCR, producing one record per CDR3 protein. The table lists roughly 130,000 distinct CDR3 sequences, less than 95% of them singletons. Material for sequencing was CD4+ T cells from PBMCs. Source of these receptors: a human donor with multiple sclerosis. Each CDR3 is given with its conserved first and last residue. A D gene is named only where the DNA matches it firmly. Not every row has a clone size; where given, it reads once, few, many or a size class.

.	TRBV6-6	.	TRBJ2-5	CASSYSEGDLRETQYF	TGTGCCAGCAGTTACTCGGAAGGGGACCTCCGGGAGACCCAGTACTTC
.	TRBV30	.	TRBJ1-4	CAWKRQGTTNEKLFF	TGTGCCTGGAAGAGGCAGGGGACAACTAATGAAAAACTGTTTTTT
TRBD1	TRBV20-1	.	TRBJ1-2	CSARETGWYGYTF	TGCAGTGCTAGAGAGACAGGGTGGTATGGCTACACCTTC
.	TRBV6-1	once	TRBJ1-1	CASSSSRVWGLNTEAFF	TGTGCCAGCTCATCCTCCAGGGTTTGGGGATTGAACACTGAAGCTTTCTTT
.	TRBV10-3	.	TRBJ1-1	CAISVEGGTEAFF	TGTGCCATCAGTGTTGAGGGCGGCACTGAAGCTTTCTTT
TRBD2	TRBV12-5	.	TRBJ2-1	CASGLHTSGNYNEQFF	TGTGCTAGTGGTTTGCACACTAGCGGGAATTACAATGAGCAGTTCTTC
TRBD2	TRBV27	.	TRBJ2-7	CASNLAGTSYEQYF	TGTGCCAGCAATCTAGCGGGGACATCCTACGAGCAGTACTTC
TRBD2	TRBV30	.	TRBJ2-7	CAWRSQRGIYEQYF	TGTGCCTGGAGGAGCCAGCGGGGAATCTACGAGCAGTACTTC
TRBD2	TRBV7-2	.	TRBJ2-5	CASSLASGTSSRPKETQYF	TGTGCCAGCAGCTTAGCTTCCGGGACTAGTAGTAGGCCTAAGGAGACCCAGTACTTC
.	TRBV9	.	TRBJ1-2	CASRLGRQGSTYGYTF	TGTGCCAGCAGACTAGGGAGGCAGGGGAGCACCTATGGCTACACCTTC
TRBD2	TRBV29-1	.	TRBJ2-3	CSVNPQGGEYF	TGCAGCGTTAATCCCCAGGGAGGGGAGTATTTT
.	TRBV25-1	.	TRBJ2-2	CASRGNTGELFF	TGTGCCAGCAGGGGGAACACCGGGGAGCTGTTTTTT
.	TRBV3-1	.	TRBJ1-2	CASSRRPDYGYTF	TGTGCCAGCAGCCGCCGTCCCGACTATGGCTACACCTTC
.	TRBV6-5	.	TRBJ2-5	CASSYSRRETQYF	TGTGCCAGCAGTTACTCCCGGCGGGAGACCCAGTACTTC
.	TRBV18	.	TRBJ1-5	CASSPRRGDQPQHF	TGTGCCAGCTCACCACGCAGGGGAGATCAGCCCCAGCATTTT
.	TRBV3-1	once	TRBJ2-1	CASSQGSSNEQFF	TGTGCCAGCAGCCAAGGCTCTAGCAATGAGCAGTTCTTC
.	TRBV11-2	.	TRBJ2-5	CASSLNGGETQYF	TGTGCCAGCAGCTTGAACGGTGGGGAGACCCAGTACTTC
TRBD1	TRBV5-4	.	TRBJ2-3	CASSRDRVRAGGTDTQYF	TGTGCCAGCAGCCGGGACAGGGTAAGAGCCGGGGGCACAGATACGCAGTATTTT
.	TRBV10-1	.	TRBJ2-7	CASSESTGNEQYF	TGCGCCAGCAGTGAGTCGACGGGAAACGAGCAGTACTTC
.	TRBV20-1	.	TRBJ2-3	CSASPSETDTQYF	TGCAGTGCTAGTCCCAGCGAAACAGATACGCAGTATTTT
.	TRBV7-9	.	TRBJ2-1	CASNIWSNEQFF	TGTGCCAGCAACATCTGGAGTAATGAGCAGTTCTTC
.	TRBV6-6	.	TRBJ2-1	CASARTVGEFEQFF	TGTGCCAGCGCTCGGACAGTTGGGGAGTTTGAGCAGTTCTTC
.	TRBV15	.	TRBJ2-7	CATSRDPGIYEQYF	TGTGCCACCAGCAGAGATCCAGGAATCTACGAGCAGTACTTC
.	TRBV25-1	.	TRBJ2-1	CASSPIGGSSYNEQFF	TGTGCCAGCAGCCCAATAGGGGGGAGCTCCTACAATGAGCAGTTCTTC
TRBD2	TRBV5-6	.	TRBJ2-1	CASSFVGGDYYNEQFF	TGTGCCAGCAGCTTTGTTGGGGGGGACTATTACAATGAGCAGTTCTTC
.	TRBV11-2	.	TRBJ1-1	CASSPTTPGWTEAFF	TGTGCCAGCAGCCCTACCACCCCGGGGTGGACTGAAGCTTTCTTT
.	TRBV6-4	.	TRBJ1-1	CASSDQQNTEAFF	TGTGCCAGCAGTGACCAACAGAACACTGAAGCTTTCTTT
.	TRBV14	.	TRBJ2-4	CASSPGKDLAKNIQYF	TGTGCCAGCAGCCCAGGAAAGGATTTAGCCAAAAACATTCAGTACTTC
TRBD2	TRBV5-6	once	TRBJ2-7	CASSLDAGLGEQYF	TGTGCCAGCAGCTTGGATGCGGGACTAGGTGAGCAGTACTTC
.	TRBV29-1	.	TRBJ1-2	CSVEDRNYGYTF	TGCAGCGTTGAAGACAGAAACTATGGCTACACCTTC
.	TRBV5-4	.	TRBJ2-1	CASSPGPIGNEQFF	TGTGCCAGCAGCCCGGGACCAATAGGCAATGAGCAGTTCTTC
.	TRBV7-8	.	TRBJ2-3	CASSTGTPLADTQYF	TGTGCCAGCAGCACCGGGACTCCGCTGGCAGATACGCAGTATTTT
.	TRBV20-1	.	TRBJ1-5	CSVSSDSPFSNQPQHF	TGCAGTGTCAGCTCGGACAGTCCCTTTAGCAATCAGCCCCAGCATTTT
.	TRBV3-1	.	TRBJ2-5	CASSPWGGYQETQYF	TGTGCCAGCAGTCCTTGGGGCGGCTACCAAGAGACCCAGTACTTC
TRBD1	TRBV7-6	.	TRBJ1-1	CASSPVDRGRQEAFF	TGTGCCAGCAGCCCCGTCGACAGGGGGCGTCAGGAAGCTTTCTTT
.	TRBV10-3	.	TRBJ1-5	CAIRGGGNQPQHF	TGTGCCATCCGTGGAGGCGGCAATCAGCCCCAGCATTTT
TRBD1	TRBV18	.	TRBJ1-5	CASSPRGQENQPQHF	TGTGCCAGCTCACCAAGGGGACAGGAGAATCAGCCCCAGCATTTT
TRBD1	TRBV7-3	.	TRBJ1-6	CASSLGGSSAPLHF	TGTGCCAGCAGCCTAGGGGGCAGTTCGGCACCCCTCCACTTT
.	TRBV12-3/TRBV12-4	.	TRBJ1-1	CASSLALEGNEAFF	TGTGCCAGCAGTTTAGCGCTTGAGGGTAATGAAGCTTTCTTT
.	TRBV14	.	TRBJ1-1	CASSQVVQRNEAFF	TGTGCCAGCAGCCAAGTGGTACAGCGGAATGAAGCTTTCTTT
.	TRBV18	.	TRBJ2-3	CASSPDGASTDTQYF	TGTGCCAGCTCACCCGACGGAGCTAGCACAGATACGCAGTATTTT
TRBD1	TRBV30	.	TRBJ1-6	CAWRLTGEVSPLHF	TGTGCCTGGAGGCTGACAGGGGAGGTGTCACCCCTCCACTTT
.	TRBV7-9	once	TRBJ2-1	CASSLGSGLPVGFF	TGTGCCAGCAGCTTAGGCTCGGGACTCCCCGTGGGGTTCTTC
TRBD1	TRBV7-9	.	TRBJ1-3	CASSFTGGLVRRGNTIYF	TGTGCCAGCAGCTTTACAGGGGGCCTCGTACGGAGGGGAAACACCATATATTTT
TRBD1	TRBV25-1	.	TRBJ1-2	CASSDPGQGAGGYTF	TGTGCCAGCAGTGACCCGGGACAGGGGGCAGGTGGCTACACCTTC
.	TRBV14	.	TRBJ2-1	CASSQSFGEQFF	TGTGCCAGCAGCCAATCCTTCGGGGAGCAGTTCTTC
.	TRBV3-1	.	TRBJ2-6	CASSQVVGTGANVLTF	TGTGCCAGCAGCCAAGTAGTGGGAACTGGGGCCAACGTCCTGACTTTC
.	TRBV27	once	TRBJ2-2	CASSLGEAGFTGELFF	TGTGCCAGCAGTTTGGGGGAGGCGGGGTTCACCGGGGAGCTGTTTTTT
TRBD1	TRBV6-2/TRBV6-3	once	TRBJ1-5	CASSYAIPGGSRDQPQHF	TGTGCCAGCAGTTACGCCATACCAGGGGGAAGTAGGGATCAGCCCCAGCATTTT
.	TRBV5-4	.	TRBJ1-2	CASSPPGTYGYTF	TGTGCCAGCAGCCCGCCGGGGACCTATGGCTACACCTTC
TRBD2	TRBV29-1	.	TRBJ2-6	CSVFTSGGSGANVLTF	TGCAGCGTTTTTACTAGCGGGGGCTCTGGGGCCAACGTCCTGACTTTC
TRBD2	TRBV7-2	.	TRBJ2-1	CASSFQAGGGSNEQFF	TGTGCCAGCAGCTTTCAAGCGGGGGGGGGATCCAATGAGCAGTTCTTC
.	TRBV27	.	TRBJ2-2	CASSFRLPPGELFF	TGTGCCAGCAGTTTCCGTCTGCCCCCCGGGGAGCTGTTTTTT
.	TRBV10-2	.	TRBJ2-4	CASSDSAAKNIQYF	TGCGCCAGCAGTGACTCAGCAGCCAAAAACATTCAGTACTTC